The 14 T cell receptor beta chains below all came from one sample that was sequenced in a study of T cell repertoires in cytomegalovirus infection (dated by TCRdb to between 2019 and 2020). No antigens are known for them. In light of the paper, this sample's treatment or condition label describes: in vitro stimulation with specific CMV peptide epitopes to enrich CMV-specific T cells. The instrument given in TCRdb is Illumina HiSeq 1500. The public reads were reprocessed in TCRdb via fastp at Q25 and MiXCR, keeping in-frame beta chains. Each record represents a unique CDR3 protein, reported with the most common genes and DNA among its rows. The sample yields around 770,000 distinct CDR3 sequences; about 29% were counted once. Around 12% of the sample goes to the ten largest clones. The sequencing used cultured CD8+ T cells from PBMCs, collected from culture after CMV antigen stimulation. These receptors all stem from a human donor in good health (CMV status not recorded). Some clones in this sample may be carry-over from other donors' samples.

The rearrangement joins TRBV6-2 or TRBV6-3 to TRBJ2-7; D not certain. The CDR3 is 15 amino acids. Germline CDR1 reads MNHEY; CDR2 reads SVGEGT. Trimming took off 4 bases at V and 3 bases at J, with 16 bases between the two ends. This chain's CDR3 is CASSSPRYGFYEQYV. In DNA form, the CDR3 reads TGTGCCAGCAGTTCCCCTCGATATGGGTTCTACGAGCAGTACGTC.

This clonotype was counted only a few times. The chain combines TRBV12-5 with TRBJ2-7; tentative D call: TRBD1 (6 bases). Germline assignment: CDR1 LGHNT and CDR2 FRNRAP. The germline V and J ends were trimmed by 2 bases and 1 base, with 12 bases remaining between them. CDR3 length equals 15 residues. CDR3 protein: CASGLNRAPSYEQYV. DNA of the CDR3: TGTGCTAGTGGTTTGAACAGGGCCCCTTCCTACGAGCAGTACGTC.

In its sample, this clonotype was seen many times. This chain joins TRBV27 and TRBJ2-5, with D possibly matching TRBD2 (5 bases). Germline lookup yields CDR1 MNHEY and CDR2 SMNVEV (reference sequence). The CDR3 has 14 residues. The germline V and J ends were trimmed by 6 bases and 5 bases, with 16 bases remaining between them. The CDR3 DNA sequence: TGTGCCAGCAGCGGCGGCGGGCCCTGGGAGACCCAGTACTTC. It codes for CASSGGGPWETQYF.

This clonotype was seen more than once but under ten times. This chain links TRBV4-2 with TRBJ1-5; 7 bases are shared with TRBD1. The CDR3 contains 16 residues. CDR1 and CDR2 from the germline V gene are LGHNA and YNFKEQ. Losses at the gene ends were 3 bases for V and 1 base for J; bases not matched to a gene: 6. This CDR3 is CASSHTGATSNQPQHF. DNA for the CDR3: TGTGCCAGCAGCCACACAGGGGCGACGAGCAATCAGCCCCAGCATTTT.

This clonotype was counted between two and nine times. The chain combines TRBV5-5 with TRBJ2-7; tentatively, D is TRBD1 or TRBD2 (6 bases each). This CDR3 spans 15 amino acids. V was trimmed by 3 bases and J by 7 bases, leaving 20 bases between them. CDR1 and CDR2 from the germline V gene are SGHKS and YYEKEE (reference sequence). The CDR3 DNA follows: TGTGCCAGCAGCTCCCTAGGTCTGGGGGCGGGAGAGCAGTACTTC. It is translated as CASSSLGLGAGEQYF.

This clonotype has more than one count but fewer than ten. The gene calls are TRBV12-3 or TRBV12-4 and TRBJ1-4; 9 positions match TRBD1. V was clipped by 1 base and J by 6 bases; unmatched bases: 3. This CDR3 is 15 amino acids long. The CDR3 DNA follows: TGTGCCAGCAGTTTAGTGGGACAGGGCGATGAAAAACTGTTTTTT. This codes for CASSLVGQGDEKLFF.

The rearrangement joins TRBV9 to TRBJ1-2, with a weak D call TRBD1 (5 bases). Germline CDR1 is SGDLS and CDR2 is YYNGEE. With 0 bases removed from V and 1 base from J, the gap between germline ends came to 19 bases. CDR3 size: 18 residues. CDR3 sequence: CASSVAGTGTIHNYGYTF. As DNA, the CDR3 is TGTGCCAGCAGCGTAGCTGGGACCGGGACGATTCATAACTATGGCTACACCTTC.

This clonotype was picked up a small number of times. The CDR3 DNA reads TGTGCCAGCAGTTTAACTTCCGGGACAGATTACGAGCAGTACTTC. Amino acids: CASSLTSGTDYEQYF. This chain connects TRBV6-5 to TRBJ2-7; 7 bases are shared with TRBD1. The germline CDR1 and CDR2 sequences are MNHEY and SVGAGI. The CDR3 has 15 residues. V lost 4 bases to trimming and J lost 4 bases; unmatched junction nucleotides: 10.

The rearrangement uses TRBV9 and TRBJ2-1; 9 nucleotides line up with TRBD2. The CDR3 has 14 residues. Germline values: CDR1 SGDLS, CDR2 YYNGEE. The J segment lost 7 bases and the V segment lost 0 bases, leaving 2 bases of the junction unmatched. The CDR3 sequence is CASSVVAGVNEQFF. In DNA form, the CDR3 reads TGTGCCAGCAGCGTAGTAGCGGGGGTTAATGAGCAGTTCTTC.

At least ten counts were recorded for this clonotype. The rearrangement joins TRBV7-2 to TRBJ2-1; 8 nucleotides match TRBD1. J gave up 7 bases and V 9 bases, and 8 bases lay outside the gene matches. The CDR3 runs to 13 residues. CDR1 and CDR2 from the germline V gene are SGHTA and FQGNSA. The CDR3 sequence is CASTPGTGNEQFF. Here the CDR3 DNA reads TGTGCCAGTACCCCAGGGACAGGAAATGAGCAGTTCTTC.

CDR3 DNA: TGTGCCACCAGTGGGACAGCTAACTATGGCTACACCTTC. Protein product: CATSGTANYGYTF. V and J are TRBV24-1 and TRBJ1-2; D is perhaps TRBD1 (6 bases). Germline CDR1 is KGHDR and CDR2 is SFDVKD. Trimming shortened V by 5 bases and J by 0 bases, and 6 bases separated the two germline ends. The length of the CDR3 is 13 residues.

This clonotype showed up just once. V is TRBV12-3 or TRBV12-4 and J is TRBJ1-1; D is uncertain. V was cut by 3 bases and J by 1 base, with 9 bases left in between. CDR3 length equals 14 residues. The CDR3 sequence: CASSFSVKNTEAFF. The CDR3 bases are TGTGCCAGCAGTTTTTCGGTGAAGAACACTGAAGCTTTCTTT.

In its sample, this clonotype was seen many times. V and J are TRBV2 and TRBJ1-5; D ambiguous. Germline values: CDR1 SNHLY, CDR2 FYNNEI. Trimming stripped 2 bases from V and 5 bases from J, with 10 bases between. The CDR3 has 14 amino acids. In DNA, the CDR3 is TGTGCCAGCAGTGAACCCACCAGGTATCAGCCCCAGCATTTT. Translating it yields CASSEPTRYQPQHF.

The chain combines TRBV7-4 with TRBJ2-3; TRBD2 might be the D (6 bases). The V end lost 6 bases, the J end lost 2 bases, and 15 bases lay between the germline ends. Germline-derived CDR1 and CDR2 are SGHVT and SQSDAQ. The CDR3 is 15 residues long. The CDR3 region has the DNA TGTGCCAGCAGTCGCGGGAAGAGCGACACAGATACGCAGTATTTT. This codes for CASSRGKSDTDTQYF.